A selection of T cell receptor beta chains follows, all from one sample in a study of blood T cell repertoires in COVID-19. Here immunoSEQ multiplex PCR was the method, and the copy in TCRdb shows in-frame clones only, minus some. The sample carries 310,000 or so clones, approximately 93% recorded once. Sequencing was carried out using peripheral blood. The receptor set was obtained from a young woman with COVID-19, enrolled during active disease. Each CDR3 is given with its conserved first and last residue. A D gene is named only where the DNA matches it firmly. Expanded clones are given a class, and other clones once, few, many or no size at all.

V gene: TRBV11-2; J gene: TRBJ2-7; clone size: -; D gene: TRBD2; CDR3 protein: CASSISGRSYEQYF; CDR3 DNA: TGTGCCAGCAGCATTAGCGGGAGGAGTTACGAGCAGTACTTC
V gene: TRBV9; J gene: TRBJ1-1; clone size: -; D gene: -; CDR3 protein: CASSVDSMNTEAFF; CDR3 DNA: TGTGCCAGCAGCGTAGACAGCATGAACACTGAAGCTTTCTTT
V gene: TRBV27; J gene: TRBJ2-2; clone size: -; D gene: TRBD2; CDR3 protein: CASSFPGGPNTGELFF; CDR3 DNA: TGTGCCAGCAGTTTCCCGGGGGGACCGAACACCGGGGAGCTGTTTTTT
V gene: TRBV19; J gene: TRBJ2-2; clone size: once; D gene: TRBD1; CDR3 protein: CAVEKQGAYTGELFF; CDR3 DNA: TGTGCCGTAGAGAAACAGGGGGCGTACACCGGGGAGCTGTTTTTT
V gene: TRBV19; J gene: TRBJ2-1; clone size: -; D gene: TRBD2; CDR3 protein: CASSGLARYNEQFF; CDR3 DNA: TGTGCCAGTAGTGGACTAGCGAGATACAATGAGCAGTTCTTC
V gene: TRBV19; J gene: TRBJ2-4; clone size: -; D gene: -; CDR3 protein: CASSMRAGLQNIQYF; CDR3 DNA: TGTGCCAGTAGTATGAGGGCGGGACTCCAAAACATTCAGTACTTC
V gene: TRBV9; J gene: TRBJ2-1; clone size: few; D gene: -; CDR3 protein: CASSNQRVSSYNEQFF; CDR3 DNA: TGTGCCAGCAGCAATCAGCGGGTTAGCTCCTACAATGAGCAGTTCTTC
V gene: TRBV3-1/TRBV3-2; J gene: TRBJ2-2; clone size: once; D gene: TRBD2; CDR3 protein: CASSLGLAGTGELFF; CDR3 DNA: TGTGCCAGCAGCTTGGGACTAGCGGGCACCGGGGAGCTGTTTTTT
V gene: TRBV7-2; J gene: TRBJ1-5; clone size: -; D gene: TRBD1; CDR3 protein: CASSSGTGTQPQHF; CDR3 DNA: TGTGCCAGCAGCTCAGGGACAGGGACTCAGCCCCAGCATTTT
V gene: TRBV10-3; J gene: TRBJ2-3; clone size: -; D gene: -; CDR3 protein: CAISPPDREDTQYF; CDR3 DNA: TGTGCCATCTCGCCCCCAGACAGGGAGGACACGCAGTATTTT
V gene: TRBV19; J gene: TRBJ1-2; clone size: -; D gene: TRBD1; CDR3 protein: CASSIPYDRGRNYGYTF; CDR3 DNA: TGTGCCAGTAGTATTCCGTACGACAGGGGAAGGAACTATGGCTACACCTTC
V gene: TRBV19; J gene: TRBJ2-3; clone size: -; D gene: TRBD2; CDR3 protein: CASSIVAGLAGADTQYF; CDR3 DNA: TGTGCCAGTAGTATAGTCGCGGGACTAGCGGGAGCAGATACGCAGTATTTT
V gene: TRBV6-2/TRBV6-3; J gene: TRBJ2-1; clone size: -; D gene: -; CDR3 protein: CASSRAQGSYNEQFF; CDR3 DNA: TGTGCCAGCAGTCGCGCGCAGGGCTCCTACAATGAGCAGTTCTTC
V gene: TRBV14; J gene: TRBJ2-2; clone size: -; D gene: -; CDR3 protein: CASSQEQPSNTGELFF; CDR3 DNA: TGTGCCAGCAGCCAAGAACAGCCCAGTAACACCGGGGAGCTGTTTTTT
V gene: TRBV29-1; J gene: TRBJ2-3; clone size: -; D gene: TRBD2; CDR3 protein: CSVNTGGADTQYF; CDR3 DNA: TGCAGCGTGAACACGGGGGGAGCAGATACGCAGTATTTT
V gene: TRBV3-1/TRBV3-2; J gene: TRBJ1-4; clone size: -; D gene: TRBD1; CDR3 protein: CASSLAGTGGLQVEKLFF; CDR3 DNA: TGTGCCAGCAGCCTCGCCGGGACAGGGGGCCTCCAGGTAGAAAAACTGTTTTTT
V gene: TRBV25-1; J gene: TRBJ1-1; clone size: few; D gene: -; CDR3 protein: CASSDQSWTRAFF; CDR3 DNA: TGTGCCAGCAGTGACCAGAGCTGGACAAGAGCTTTCTTT
V gene: TRBV7-9; J gene: TRBJ1-1; clone size: -; D gene: -; CDR3 protein: CASSFGKDKAFF; CDR3 DNA: TGTGCCAGCAGCTTCGGTAAGGACAAAGCTTTCTTT
V gene: TRBV12-3/TRBV12-4; J gene: TRBJ2-1; clone size: -; D gene: TRBD2; CDR3 protein: CASSGGAKHEQFF; CDR3 DNA: TGTGCCAGCAGCGGGGGGGCCAAACATGAGCAGTTCTTC
V gene: TRBV21-1; J gene: TRBJ2-3; clone size: once; D gene: -; CDR3 protein: CASSTGLAGGSDTQYF; CDR3 DNA: TGTGCCAGCAGCACCGGACTAGCGGGAGGGTCAGATACGCAGTATTTT
V gene: TRBV6-1; J gene: TRBJ1-3; clone size: -; D gene: -; CDR3 protein: CASSDLHGGRYTIYF; CDR3 DNA: TGTGCCAGCAGTGATCTTCATGGAGGGAGGTACACCATATATTTT
V gene: TRBV3-1/TRBV3-2; J gene: TRBJ2-7; clone size: once; D gene: TRBD1; CDR3 protein: CASSLDPGQGVREQYF; CDR3 DNA: TGTGCCAGCAGCCTCGACCCCGGACAGGGGGTGAGAGAGCAGTACTTC
V gene: TRBV19; J gene: TRBJ2-7; clone size: -; D gene: -; CDR3 protein: CASSPTSKGAYEQYF; CDR3 DNA: TGTGCCAGTAGTCCGACGTCTAAAGGGGCCTACGAGCAGTACTTC
V gene: TRBV29-1; J gene: TRBJ1-2; clone size: -; D gene: -; CDR3 protein: CSVEPRAANYGYTF; CDR3 DNA: TGCAGCGTGGAGCCCCGAGCGGCTAACTATGGCTACACCTTC
V gene: TRBV6-5; J gene: TRBJ2-1; clone size: -; D gene: -; CDR3 protein: CASSYGLLEGYNEQFF; CDR3 DNA: TGTGCCAGCAGTTACGGGTTACTAGAGGGATACAATGAGCAGTTCTTC
V gene: TRBV9; J gene: TRBJ2-1; clone size: -; D gene: TRBD2; CDR3 protein: CASSVGSGRYYNEQFF; CDR3 DNA: TGTGCCAGCAGCGTAGGCAGCGGGAGGTATTACAATGAGCAGTTCTTC
V gene: TRBV6-5; J gene: TRBJ2-3; clone size: -; D gene: -; CDR3 protein: CASSYLSSDTQYF; CDR3 DNA: TGTGCCAGCAGTTACCTATCTAGCGATACGCAGTATTTT
V gene: TRBV5-6; J gene: TRBJ2-6; clone size: -; D gene: -; CDR3 protein: CASSLRLGARGANVLTF; CDR3 DNA: TGTGCCAGCAGCTTGCGTCTGGGAGCGAGGGGGGCCAACGTCCTGACTTTC
V gene: TRBV25-1; J gene: TRBJ2-7; clone size: -; D gene: TRBD1; CDR3 protein: CASSLGQGTYEQYF; CDR3 DNA: TGTGCCAGCAGCTTGGGACAGGGGACCTACGAGCAGTACTTC
V gene: TRBV27; J gene: TRBJ2-1; clone size: -; D gene: TRBD2; CDR3 protein: CASRPLLAGGGNEQFF; CDR3 DNA: TGTGCCAGCAGGCCCTTACTAGCGGGAGGAGGGAATGAGCAGTTCTTC
V gene: TRBV19; J gene: TRBJ1-2; clone size: -; D gene: -; CDR3 protein: CASSLSDYGYTF; CDR3 DNA: TGTGCCAGTAGCCTAAGCGACTATGGCTACACCTTC
V gene: TRBV5-1; J gene: TRBJ1-1; clone size: -; D gene: TRBD1; CDR3 protein: CASSAEQGESPEAFF; CDR3 DNA: TGCGCCAGCAGCGCAGAACAGGGGGAAAGCCCAGAAGCTTTCTTT
V gene: TRBV2; J gene: TRBJ2-7; clone size: -; D gene: -; CDR3 protein: CASSQDTTSYEQYF; CDR3 DNA: TGTGCCAGCAGTCAAGACACTACTTCCTACGAGCAGTACTTC
V gene: TRBV5-1; J gene: TRBJ1-6; clone size: -; D gene: TRBD1; CDR3 protein: CASSPGRTGQNSPLHF; CDR3 DNA: TGCGCCAGCAGCCCTGGTAGGACAGGGCAAAATTCACCCCTCCACTTT
V gene: TRBV14; J gene: TRBJ2-4; clone size: -; D gene: TRBD1; CDR3 protein: CASSQGQLAKNIQYF; CDR3 DNA: TGTGCCAGCAGCCAGGGACAGCTAGCCAAAAACATTCAGTACTTC
V gene: TRBV12-3/TRBV12-4; J gene: TRBJ1-1; clone size: -; D gene: -; CDR3 protein: CASSTNTNTEAFF; CDR3 DNA: TGTGCCAGCAGTACAAATACGAACACTGAAGCTTTCTTT
V gene: TRBV30; J gene: TRBJ1-6; clone size: -; D gene: TRBD1; CDR3 protein: CAWSAGTVNSPLHF; CDR3 DNA: TGTGCCTGGAGCGCCGGGACAGTTAATTCACCCCTCCACTTT
V gene: TRBV6-7; J gene: TRBJ1-5; clone size: -; D gene: -; CDR3 protein: CASTEDPGDQPQHF; CDR3 DNA: TGTGCCAGCACAGAGGACCCCGGGGATCAGCCCCAGCATTTT
V gene: TRBV10-3; J gene: TRBJ1-4; clone size: -; D gene: -; CDR3 protein: CAISRGQQITGEKLFF; CDR3 DNA: TGTGCCATCAGTCGTGGACAGCAAATAACGGGTGAAAAACTGTTTTTT
V gene: TRBV6-5; J gene: TRBJ2-5; clone size: -; D gene: TRBD2; CDR3 protein: CASSYSPSGLQETQYF; CDR3 DNA: TGTGCCAGCAGTTACTCGCCTAGCGGCCTCCAAGAGACCCAGTACTTC
V gene: TRBV5-6; J gene: TRBJ2-3; clone size: -; D gene: TRBD1; CDR3 protein: CASSETGQGFTDTQYF; CDR3 DNA: TGTGCCAGCAGCGAAACGGGACAGGGGTTCACAGATACGCAGTATTTT
V gene: TRBV3-1/TRBV3-2; J gene: TRBJ2-3; clone size: -; D gene: -; CDR3 protein: CASSRSSGGRTDTQYF; CDR3 DNA: TGTGCCAGCAGCCGTTCGAGTGGAGGGAGGACAGATACGCAGTATTTT
V gene: TRBV24-1; J gene: TRBJ2-1; clone size: -; D gene: -; CDR3 protein: CATSDSDSHNEQFF; CDR3 DNA: TGTGCCACCAGTGATTCGGACAGCCACAATGAGCAGTTCTTC
V gene: TRBV5-1; J gene: TRBJ1-2; clone size: -; D gene: TRBD1; CDR3 protein: CASSLTGEQRDTF; CDR3 DNA: TGCGCCAGCAGCCTGACAGGGGAGCAGAGGGACACCTTC
V gene: TRBV7-2; J gene: TRBJ2-7; clone size: once; D gene: -; CDR3 protein: CASSLVRFYEQYF; CDR3 DNA: TGTGCCAGCAGCTTAGTGCGGTTCTACGAGCAGTACTTC
V gene: TRBV28; J gene: TRBJ2-1; clone size: -; D gene: TRBD2; CDR3 protein: CASSLAGVLHEQFF; CDR3 DNA: TGTGCCAGCAGTCTGGCGGGAGTCTTGCATGAGCAGTTCTTC
V gene: TRBV19; J gene: TRBJ1-2; clone size: -; D gene: -; CDR3 protein: CASRRSTDNFISTLYGYTF; CDR3 DNA: TGTGCCAGTAGGAGATCTACGGACAACTTCATCTCCACGCTCTATGGCTACACCTTC
V gene: TRBV6-6; J gene: TRBJ2-7; clone size: once; D gene: -; CDR3 protein: CASSYGAGEQYF; CDR3 DNA: TGTGCCAGCAGTTACGGGGCAGGCGAGCAGTACTTC
V gene: TRBV13; J gene: TRBJ2-5; clone size: once; D gene: TRBD2; CDR3 protein: CASSTRLAGNLETQYF; CDR3 DNA: TGTGCCAGCAGCACTCGACTAGCGGGAAACCTAGAGACCCAGTACTTC
V gene: TRBV6-1; J gene: TRBJ1-2; clone size: -; D gene: -; CDR3 protein: CASSELWGRGPDYGYTF; CDR3 DNA: TGTGCCAGCAGTGAACTTTGGGGTCGGGGTCCGGACTATGGCTACACCTTC
V gene: TRBV19; J gene: TRBJ2-1; clone size: -; D gene: -; CDR3 protein: CASSLENGAYNEQFF; CDR3 DNA: TGTGCCAGTAGTCTCGAGAACGGTGCCTACAATGAGCAGTTCTTC
V gene: TRBV7-9; J gene: TRBJ1-1; clone size: -; D gene: -; CDR3 protein: CASSPREGATEAFF; CDR3 DNA: TGTGCCAGCAGCCCTCGGGAGGGAGCCACTGAAGCTTTCTTT